This is a list of T cell receptor beta chains from one sample in a study of PD-L1 blockade in urothelial cancer. Sequencing was performed with immunoSEQ multiplex PCR; in TCRdb, only in-frame clones are kept and a portion is missing. Here the sample spans about 79,000 clones, around 88% being singletons. The sequencing used PBMCs, collected around atezolizumab (anti-PD-L1) treatment. The receptors come from a man aged 60 to 75 with urothelial cancer. The CDR3 runs from the conserved cysteine through the conserved F or W. A D gene is named only where the DNA matches it firmly. The listing skips clone size in some rows; elsewhere it reads once, few, many or a size class.

d_gene: -
j_gene: TRBJ1-1
len: 12
v_gene: TRBV7-9
abundance: -
CDR3aa: CASSSYSAEAFF
CDR3nt: TGTGCCAGCAGCTCTTACAGTGCTGAAGCTTTCTTT

d_gene: -
j_gene: TRBJ2-5
len: 14
v_gene: TRBV2
abundance: -
CDR3aa: CASSISQEQETQYF
CDR3nt: TGTGCCAGCAGTATTTCTCAGGAACAAGAGACCCAGTACTTC

d_gene: TRBD1
j_gene: TRBJ1-1
len: 15
v_gene: TRBV7-3
abundance: -
CDR3aa: CASSSSGTGPTEAFF
CDR3nt: TGTGCCAGCAGCTCATCCGGGACAGGCCCCACTGAAGCTTTCTTT

d_gene: -
j_gene: TRBJ1-2
len: 14
v_gene: TRBV4-3
abundance: hyperexpanded
CDR3aa: CASSRELDSYGYTF
CDR3nt: TGCGCCAGCAGCCGAGAGCTGGACAGCTATGGCTACACCTTC

d_gene: -
j_gene: TRBJ2-5
len: 16
v_gene: TRBV11-2
abundance: -
CDR3aa: CASSLAGGRDFWTQYF
CDR3nt: TGTGCCAGCAGCTTAGCCGGGGGGCGGGATTTTTGGACCCAGTACTTC

d_gene: TRBD1
j_gene: TRBJ1-6
len: 17
v_gene: TRBV7-9
abundance: -
CDR3aa: CASSLGAGGSYNSPFHF
CDR3nt: TGTGCCAGCAGCTTAGGGGCAGGGGGCTCTTATAATTCACCCTTCCACTTT

d_gene: -
j_gene: TRBJ1-1
len: 15
v_gene: TRBV5-6
abundance: -
CDR3aa: CASSYGLRGNTEAFF
CDR3nt: TGTGCCAGCAGCTATGGGTTAAGGGGGAACACTGAAGCTTTCTTT

d_gene: TRBD2
j_gene: TRBJ2-2
len: 14
v_gene: TRBV10-1
abundance: -
CDR3aa: CATRGGDNTGELFF
CDR3nt: TGCGCCACCCGGGGAGGGGACAACACCGGGGAGCTGTTTTTT

d_gene: TRBD1
j_gene: TRBJ1-5
len: 17
v_gene: TRBV19
abundance: -
CDR3aa: CASSRDRGPNSNQPQHF
CDR3nt: TGTGCCAGTAGTCGGGACAGGGGGCCCAACAGCAATCAGCCCCAGCATTTT

d_gene: -
j_gene: TRBJ2-7
len: 13
v_gene: TRBV14
abundance: -
CDR3aa: CASSQGTLYEQYF
CDR3nt: TGTGCCAGCAGCCAAGGGACACTATACGAGCAGTACTTC

d_gene: -
j_gene: TRBJ1-1
len: 17
v_gene: TRBV19
abundance: -
CDR3aa: CASSIEQGISINTEAFF
CDR3nt: TGTGCCAGTAGTATAGAACAGGGAATTAGTATTAACACTGAAGCTTTCTTT

d_gene: TRBD2
j_gene: TRBJ2-1
len: 16
v_gene: TRBV9
abundance: -
CDR3aa: CASSARGTSGVNEQFF
CDR3nt: TGTGCCAGCAGCGCCCGCGGGACTAGCGGGGTAAATGAGCAGTTCTTC

d_gene: TRBD2
j_gene: TRBJ2-3
len: 15
v_gene: TRBV27
abundance: -
CDR3aa: CASRGLAASTDTQYF
CDR3nt: TGTGCCAGCCGAGGACTAGCGGCGAGCACAGATACGCAGTATTTT

d_gene: TRBD1
j_gene: TRBJ2-3
len: 14
v_gene: TRBV5-1
abundance: -
CDR3aa: CASSPRQGPDTQYF
CDR3nt: TGCGCCAGCAGCCCGCGACAGGGCCCGGATACGCAGTATTTT

d_gene: -
j_gene: TRBJ2-4
len: 12
v_gene: TRBV29-1
abundance: -
CDR3aa: CSVIRDTSIQYF
CDR3nt: TGCAGCGTTATTAGGGACACAAGCATTCAGTACTTC

d_gene: -
j_gene: TRBJ1-2
len: 15
v_gene: TRBV6-6
abundance: once
CDR3aa: CASSYSEGRRNGYTF
CDR3nt: TGTGCCAGCAGTTACTCAGAGGGTAGGAGGAATGGCTACACCTTC

d_gene: TRBD2
j_gene: TRBJ2-1
len: 16
v_gene: TRBV27
abundance: -
CDR3aa: CASSRSSGGSYNEQFF
CDR3nt: TGTGCCAGCAGCCGAAGTAGCGGGGGATCGTACAATGAGCAGTTCTTC

d_gene: -
j_gene: TRBJ1-5
len: 13
v_gene: TRBV6-1
abundance: -
CDR3aa: CASSGTGNQPQHF
CDR3nt: TGTGCCAGCAGTGGGACAGGCAATCAGCCCCAGCATTTT

d_gene: -
j_gene: TRBJ2-7
len: 18
v_gene: TRBV7-8
abundance: -
CDR3aa: CASSIQGPSGVVFYEQYF
CDR3nt: TGTGCCAGCAGCATCCAGGGGCCAAGTGGAGTCGTTTTCTACGAGCAGTACTTC

d_gene: -
j_gene: TRBJ2-2
len: 15
v_gene: TRBV14
abundance: -
CDR3aa: CASSFHIRGTGELFF
CDR3nt: TGTGCCAGCAGCTTTCATATTCGGGGAACCGGGGAGCTGTTTTTT

d_gene: TRBD1
j_gene: TRBJ2-7
len: 15
v_gene: TRBV30
abundance: once
CDR3aa: CAWRGGQRSSYEQYF
CDR3nt: TGTGCCTGGAGAGGGGGACAGAGAAGTTCCTACGAGCAGTACTTC

d_gene: TRBD1
j_gene: TRBJ1-2
len: 14
v_gene: TRBV5-1
abundance: -
CDR3aa: CASSLAGTDYGYTF
CDR3nt: TGCGCCAGCAGCTTGGCCGGGACAGACTATGGCTACACCTTC

d_gene: TRBD2
j_gene: TRBJ2-3
len: 16
v_gene: TRBV7-2
abundance: -
CDR3aa: CASSSSSGGRGDTQYF
CDR3nt: TGTGCCAGCAGCTCCTCTAGCGGGGGGCGGGGAGATACGCAGTATTTT

d_gene: -
j_gene: TRBJ1-2
len: 11
v_gene: TRBV2
abundance: -
CDR3aa: CASSPKYGYTF
CDR3nt: TGTGCCAGCAGTCCCAAATATGGCTACACCTTC

d_gene: TRBD1
j_gene: TRBJ1-2
len: 17
v_gene: TRBV12-5
abundance: -
CDR3aa: CASGFTGQGMTNYGYTF
CDR3nt: TGTGCTAGTGGTTTCACAGGACAGGGGATGACTAACTATGGCTACACCTTC

d_gene: -
j_gene: TRBJ2-7
len: 12
v_gene: TRBV5-8
abundance: -
CDR3aa: CASSRVSYEQYF
CDR3nt: TGTGCCAGCAGCCGCGTCTCCTACGAGCAGTACTTC

d_gene: -
j_gene: TRBJ1-1
len: 14
v_gene: TRBV7-2
abundance: -
CDR3aa: CASSFGGGNTEAFF
CDR3nt: TGTGCCAGCAGCTTTGGGGGGGGGAACACTGAAGCTTTCTTT

d_gene: TRBD1
j_gene: TRBJ1-2
len: 13
v_gene: TRBV5-8
abundance: once
CDR3aa: CASSAEQGRRYTF
CDR3nt: TGTGCCAGCAGCGCGGAACAGGGGCGACGCTACACCTTC

d_gene: -
j_gene: TRBJ1-5
len: 15
v_gene: TRBV5-4
abundance: few
CDR3aa: CASSRDGRSVQPQHF
CDR3nt: TGTGCCAGCAGTCGCGACGGGAGATCCGTCCAGCCCCAGCATTTT

d_gene: -
j_gene: TRBJ1-1
len: 14
v_gene: TRBV19
abundance: -
CDR3aa: CASIGSPAYTEAFF
CDR3nt: TGTGCCAGTATCGGTTCTCCCGCATACACTGAAGCTTTCTTT

d_gene: -
j_gene: TRBJ2-6
len: 15
v_gene: TRBV7-2
abundance: -
CDR3aa: CASSLPSGGANVLTF
CDR3nt: TGTGCCAGCAGCTTACCCTCGGGTGGGGCCAACGTCCTGACTTTC

d_gene: -
j_gene: TRBJ1-2
len: 14
v_gene: TRBV30
abundance: -
CDR3aa: CAWSVPRANYGYTF
CDR3nt: TGTGCCTGGAGTGTACCTCGGGCTAACTATGGCTACACCTTC

d_gene: TRBD1
j_gene: TRBJ1-4
len: 15
v_gene: TRBV6-5
abundance: -
CDR3aa: CASSYSSRGREKLFF
CDR3nt: TGTGCCAGCAGTTACTCTAGCAGGGGGCGTGAAAAACTGTTTTTT

d_gene: TRBD2
j_gene: TRBJ2-1
len: 16
v_gene: TRBV9
abundance: -
CDR3aa: CASSVGGSGGAYEQFF
CDR3nt: TGTGCCAGCAGCGTAGGAGGAAGCGGGGGGGCCTATGAGCAGTTCTTC

d_gene: TRBD1
j_gene: TRBJ1-6
len: 16
v_gene: TRBV6-6
abundance: -
CDR3aa: CASSYGNRGGNSPLHF
CDR3nt: TGTGCCAGCAGTTACGGGAACAGGGGGGGCAATTCACCCCTCCACTTT

d_gene: -
j_gene: TRBJ2-6
len: 17
v_gene: TRBV19
abundance: once
CDR3aa: CASTLGGPSSGANVLTF
CDR3nt: TGTGCCAGTACCCTGGGGGGGCCAAGCTCTGGGGCCAACGTCCTGACTTTC

d_gene: TRBD1
j_gene: TRBJ1-5
len: 15
v_gene: TRBV27
abundance: -
CDR3aa: CASSRKGQGDQPQHF
CDR3nt: TGTGCCAGCAGTCGAAAGGGACAGGGGGATCAGCCCCAGCATTTT

d_gene: -
j_gene: TRBJ1-1
len: 17
v_gene: TRBV5-4
abundance: few
CDR3aa: CASSPGGGGTVNTEAFF
CDR3nt: TGTGCCAGCAGCCCTGGGGGGGGCGGTACGGTGAACACTGAAGCTTTCTTT

d_gene: -
j_gene: TRBJ2-7
len: 13
v_gene: TRBV29-1
abundance: -
CDR3aa: CSVGSGQGWEQYF
CDR3nt: TGCAGCGTTGGTTCCGGGCAGGGCTGGGAGCAGTACTTC

d_gene: TRBD2
j_gene: TRBJ2-2
len: 16
v_gene: TRBV28
abundance: few
CDR3aa: CASNRPLGGLTGELFF
CDR3nt: TGTGCCAGCAACAGGCCCTTGGGAGGGCTCACCGGGGAGCTGTTTTTT

d_gene: -
j_gene: TRBJ2-5
len: 13
v_gene: TRBV6-6
abundance: -
CDR3aa: CASRRGLRETQYF
CDR3nt: TGTGCCAGCAGGCGAGGACTGCGAGAGACCCAGTACTTC

d_gene: -
j_gene: TRBJ2-3
len: 14
v_gene: TRBV5-4
abundance: -
CDR3aa: CASSRAREGDTQYF
CDR3nt: TGTGCCAGCAGCCGGGCCCGGGAAGGAGATACGCAGTATTTT

d_gene: TRBD1
j_gene: TRBJ1-5
len: 16
v_gene: TRBV19
abundance: -
CDR3aa: CASSILDRATNQPQHF
CDR3nt: TGTGCCAGTAGTATATTGGACAGGGCTACTAATCAGCCCCAGCATTTT

d_gene: -
j_gene: TRBJ2-7
len: 13
v_gene: TRBV18
abundance: -
CDR3aa: CASSPPSSYEQYF
CDR3nt: TGTGCCAGCTCACCTCCGAGCTCCTACGAGCAGTACTTC

d_gene: TRBD1
j_gene: TRBJ1-6
len: 14
v_gene: TRBV30
abundance: few
CDR3aa: CAWTQTGGNSPLHF
CDR3nt: TGTGCCTGGACCCAGACAGGGGGTAATTCACCCCTCCACTTT

d_gene: TRBD1
j_gene: TRBJ1-1
len: 17
v_gene: TRBV7-9
abundance: -
CDR3aa: CASSSRTGWGPDTEAFF
CDR3nt: TGTGCCAGCAGCTCTAGGACAGGGTGGGGGCCGGACACTGAAGCTTTCTTT